These 7 T cell receptor beta chains were all obtained from the same sample, sequenced in a study of cytomegalovirus exposure and HLA in healthy donors (TCRdb year 2017). The protocol used for the library was the immunoSEQ multiplex PCR assay. The multiplex PCR relied on a mix of 60 forward primers for TCR Vbeta segments and 13 reverse primers for TCR Jbeta segments. As stored in TCRdb, this immuneACCESS dataset retains in-frame rearrangements with V and J assigned. A fraction of the clones does not appear; measured against another copy, unresolved V genes explain less than half of the discrepancy, and the remainder lacks a known reason. The sample table records approximately 190,000 clones; around 83% of these occur just once. Under 2% of the sample is in the top ten clones. The sample comprised PBMCs. These TCRs come from a man aged 40-50 years in good health and CMV-seropositive.

V is TRBV19 and J is TRBJ2-5; TRBD1 is a possible D gene (5 bases). The CDR3 is 14 residues long. V lost 3 bases to trimming and J lost 2 bases, with 10 bases between them. Germline V gives CDR1 LNHDA, CDR2 SQIVND (reference sequence). CDR3 nucleotides: TGTGCCAGTAGTATCAACTCAGGGCAAGAGACCCAGTACTTC. Its protein is CASSINSGQETQYF.

The gene calls are TRBV7-2 and TRBJ1-3; D is ambiguous. With 1 base removed from V and 3 bases from J, the gap between germline ends came to 13 bases. Per germline, CDR1 SGHTA and CDR2 FQGNSA. The CDR3 contains 16 residues. In nucleotides, the CDR3 is TGTGCCAGCAGCTTAGATAGTAACCGAGGTGGAAACACCATATATTTT. This encodes CASSLDSNRGGNTIYF.

The rearrangement links TRBV5-1 to TRBJ2-1; D is undetermined. Germline loops: CDR1 SGHRS, CDR2 YFSETQ. This CDR3 is 15 amino acids long. Trimming cost V 0 bases and J 9 bases, with 16 bases left between them. For the CDR3, the DNA is TGCGCCAGCAGCTTGGGTCAGTTAGGTTCGGGTGAGCAGTTCTTC. Its translation is CASSLGQLGSGEQFF.

This clone was observed a single time. The rearrangement joins TRBV9 to TRBJ1-1; D may be TRBD1 (5 bases). Germline V gene sequence: CDR1 SGDLS, CDR2 YYNGEE. V lost 3 bases and J 5 bases, leaving 17 bases between the germline ends. The CDR3 runs to 15 residues. The CDR3 bases are TGTGCCAGCAGCGCCCGGGGGGAGGGGCGAACTGAAGCTTTCTTT. It codes for CASSARGEGRTEAFF. The variable domain in full, completed from reference TRBV9 and TRBJ1-1, reads DSGVTQTPKHLITATGQRVTLRCSPRSGDLSVYWYQQSLDQGLQFLIQYYNGEERAKGNILERFSAQQFPDLHSELNLSSLELGDSALYFCASSARGEGRTEAFFGQGTRLTVV.

This chain links TRBV4-2 with TRBJ1-1, with 7 bases identical to TRBD1. The CDR3 length is 13 residues. CDR1 and CDR2 from the germline V gene are LGHNA and YNFKEQ. The junction had 3 bases not matched to a gene; V was cut back by 0 bases and J by 8 bases. The CDR3, as DNA: TGTGCCAGCAGCCAAGACAGGGGGTTAGAAGCTTTCTTT. Protein product: CASSQDRGLEAFF.

The V and J genes are TRBV6-1 and TRBJ1-1; D is unclear. The CDR3 extends over 14 amino acids. The V gene's germline CDR1 is MNHNS and CDR2 SASEGT. The germline V and J ends were trimmed by 4 bases and 3 bases, with 12 bases remaining between them. This CDR3 is CASSGAGLDTEAFF. The DNA of the CDR3 is TGTGCCAGCAGTGGAGCCGGGTTGGACACTGAAGCTTTCTTT.

The V call is TRBV18, the J call TRBJ2-5, with D maybe TRBD1 (6 bases). Per the germline V gene, CDR1 is KGHSH and CDR2 is LQKENI. The CDR3 length is 15 residues. Trimming pared 5 bases from V and 3 bases from J, leaving 16 bases between. CDR3 amino acids: CASSTEGVWEETQYF. The CDR3 nucleotides read TGTGCCAGCTCAACAGAGGGGGTGTGGGAAGAGACCCAGTACTTC.